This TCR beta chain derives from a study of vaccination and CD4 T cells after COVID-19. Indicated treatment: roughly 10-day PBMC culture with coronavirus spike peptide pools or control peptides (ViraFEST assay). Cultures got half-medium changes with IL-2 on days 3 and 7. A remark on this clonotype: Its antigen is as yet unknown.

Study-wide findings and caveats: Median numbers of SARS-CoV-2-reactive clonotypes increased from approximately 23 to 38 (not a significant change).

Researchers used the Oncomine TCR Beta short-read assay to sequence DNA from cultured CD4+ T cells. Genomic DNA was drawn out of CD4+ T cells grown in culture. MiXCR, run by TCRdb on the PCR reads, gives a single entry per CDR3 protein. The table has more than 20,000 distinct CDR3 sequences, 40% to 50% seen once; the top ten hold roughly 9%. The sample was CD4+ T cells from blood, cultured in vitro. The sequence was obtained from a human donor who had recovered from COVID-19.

CDR3 residues: CSVRVSQETQYF. The CDR3 nucleotides read TGCAGCGTCAGGGTGAGCCAAGAGACCCAGTACTTC. The chain recombines TRBV20-1 with TRBJ2-5; a weak D match, TRBD1 (5 bases). Per germline, CDR1 DFQATT and CDR2 SNEGSKA (reference sequence). The CDR3 is 12 residues long.